Following are 11 T cell receptor beta chains from one sample sequenced in a study of control samples from healthy donors and cancer patients. Produced via immunoSEQ multiplex PCR; TCRdb's table is partial and in-frame only. The sample lists some 120,000 clones; 80% to 90% were seen once. Sequencing was carried out using PBMCs. The receptors derive from a woman in her forties or fifties with colorectal cancer.

Turning to this clone: One end of the junction fails to match germline, which may point to a read error. This chain joins TRBV28 and TRBJ2-3; 8 bases map to TRBD2. CDR1 is MDHEN, CDR2 SYDVKM, per germline. The CDR3 consists of 16 residues. The CDR3 sequence: CASRLLSGSWADTQYF. The CDR3, as DNA: TGTGCCAGCAGATTATTGAGCGGGAGCTGGGCAGATACGCAGTATTTT.

This clone is a singleton in its sample. V is TRBV3-1 (or the pseudogene TRBV3-2) and J is TRBJ2-7, with TRBD2 identical over 11 bases. The CDR3 contains 16 residues. Germline assignment: CDR1 LGHDT and CDR2 YNNKEL (reference sequence). V lost 4 bases and J lost 5; bases outside the gene matches: 10. The CDR3 DNA is TGTGCCAGCAGCCCAGGTGGGGGACTAGCGGCCGACGAGCAGTACTTC. Translated, it gives CASSPGGGLAADEQYF.

This chain connects TRBV27 to TRBJ2-5, with D uncertain. Germline V lookup: CDR1 MNHEY, CDR2 SMNVEV (reference sequence). The CDR3 totals 14 residues. The V end lost 3 bases, the J end lost 5 bases, and 13 bases lay between the germline ends. CDR3 coding DNA: TGTGCCAGCAGTTTTTCTTTCGGTGGGGAGACCCAGTACTTC. Amino acid sequence: CASSFSFGGETQYF.

This chain joins TRBV18 and TRBJ2-5, with TRBD1 matching over 8 bases. V trimming: 4 bases; J trimming: 5 bases; junction bases outside the gene matches: 9. The CDR3 has 15 residues. Looked up from germline, CDR1 is KGHSH and CDR2 is LQKENI. CDR3 sequence (DNA): TGTGCCAGCTCACGGCCGGGACAGGCCGAGGAGACCCAGTACTTC. Its protein product is CASSRPGQAEETQYF.

This clone was observed a single time. A read error may produce the germline difference seen at one junction end. J is TRBJ1-2 and V is TRBV5-4, with 12 positions matching TRBD1. The CDR3 extends over 16 amino acids. Germline CDR1 and CDR2: SGHNT and YYREEE (reference sequence). The CDR3 region is CTSSPGTGGSYGGYTF. CDR3 DNA sequence: TGTACCAGCAGCCCCGGGACAGGGGGCTCTTATGGTGGCTACACCTTC.

This clone was observed a single time. This chain links TRBV19 with TRBJ1-5, with 7 positions matching TRBD1. CDR1 is LNHDA, CDR2 SQIVND, per germline (reference sequence). J gave up 1 base and V 0 bases, and 6 bases lay outside the gene matches. The CDR3 runs 17 residues. CDR3 coding DNA: TGTGCCAGTAGTATAGATTATTCGGGACAGAGCAATCAGCCCCAGCATTTT. It encodes CASSIDYSGQSNQPQHF.

The genes are TRBV6-1 and TRBJ1-4, with D possibly TRBD1 on 5 matching bases. The germline gives CDR1 MNHNS, CDR2 SASEGT. The CDR3 is made up of 11 amino acids. Deletions cut 7 bases from V and 11 bases from J, with 11 bases between. The CDR3 reads CASTDSEKLFF. CDR3 in DNA: TGTGCCAGCACCGACAGTGAGAAACTGTTTTTT.

The rearrangement links TRBV10-3 to TRBJ2-7, with a weak D call TRBD1 (5 bases). The CDR3 sequence is 14 residues long. CDR1 and CDR2 from the germline V gene are ENHRY and SYGVKD. Trimming took off 3 bases at V and 7 bases at J, with 16 bases between the two ends. The CDR3 DNA is TGTGCCATCAGTGACCGGGCCACCAAGGGGGAGCAGTACTTC. Its protein is CAISDRATKGEQYF.

The chain employs TRBV30 and TRBJ1-6, with D tentatively TRBD1 (6 bases). The V gene's germline CDR1 is GTSNPN and CDR2 SVGIG (reference sequence). The CDR3 has 14 amino acids. Trimming took off 2 bases at V and 10 bases at J, with 15 bases between the two ends. CDR3: CAWSLRGQGSPLHF. The DNA for the CDR3 is TGTGCCTGGAGTCTTCGGGGGCAGGGGTCACCCCTCCACTTT. The variable domain in full, completed from reference TRBV30 and TRBJ1-6, reads SQTIHQWPATLVQPVGSPLSLECTVEGTSNPNLYWYRQAAGRGLQLLFYSVGIGQISSEVPQNLSASRPQDRQFILSSKKLLLSDSGFYLCAWSLRGQGSPLHFGNGTRLTVT.

This clone was seen a single time. The V gene is TRBV6-1, the J gene TRBJ2-7; TRBD2 agrees at 7 bases. CDR3 length: 18 amino acids. In germline, CDR1 is MNHNS, CDR2 SASEGT. Unmatched junction bases numbered 16, after V lost 0 bases and J lost 5 bases. The CDR3 sequence is CASSEATSLGRGGNEQYF. CDR3 nucleotide sequence: TGTGCCAGCAGTGAAGCGACCTCGTTGGGGAGGGGTGGGAACGAGCAGTACTTC.

V and J are TRBV7-9 and TRBJ2-2, with unresolved D. Trimming pared 4 bases from V and 1 base from J, leaving 13 bases between. The germline gives CDR1 SEHNR, CDR2 FQNEAQ (reference sequence). CDR3 length: 16 residues. The chain's CDR3 is CASSSIPGENTGELFF. The CDR3 DNA sequence: TGTGCCAGCAGCTCTATCCCTGGTGAGAACACCGGGGAGCTGTTTTTT. Variable domain in full (rest from reference TRBV7-9 and TRBJ2-2): DTGVSQNPRHKITKRGQNVTFRCDPISEHNRLYWYRQTLGQGPEFLTYFQNEAQLEKSRLLSDRFSAERPKGSFSTLEIQRTEQGDSAMYLCASSSIPGENTGELFFGEGSRLTVL.